This entry lists 3 T cell receptor beta chains sequenced from one sample in a study of T cell changes during pregnancy in multiple sclerosis. Assay: immunoSEQ multiplex PCR; the TCRdb copy retains only in-frame clones and omits some. The sample has roughly 61,000 clones; about 92% are singletons. The input for sequencing was peripheral blood, taken in the first trimester of pregnancy. The source is a female donor in good health, enrolled as a control in a pregnancy study.

This chain connects TRBV7-8 to TRBJ1-1; D perhaps matches TRBD1 (5 bases). V dropped 1 base and J dropped 1 base, with 10 bases sitting between them. The germline CDR1 and CDR2 sequences are SGHVS and FQNEAQ. This CDR3 spans 15 amino acids. CDR3 protein: CASSLDGGANTEAFF. Here the CDR3 DNA reads TGTGCCAGCAGCTTAGATGGCGGGGCGAACACTGAAGCTTTCTTT. The variable domain in full, completed from reference TRBV7-8 and TRBJ1-1, reads GAGVSQSPRYKVAKRGQDVALRCDPISGHVSLFWYQQALGQGPEFLTYFQNEAQLDKSGLPSDRFFAERPEGSVSTLKIQRTQQEDSAVYLCASSLDGGANTEAFFGQGTRLTVV.

J is TRBJ2-7 and V is TRBV4-3, with D tentatively TRBD2 (5 bases). There are 14 residues in the CDR3. V was shortened by 0 bases and J by 3 bases, with 9 bases between the two germline ends. Germline CDR1 is LGHNA and CDR2 is YSLEER. For the CDR3, the DNA is TGCGCCAGCAGCCAAGATAGGACTCACTACGAGCAGTACTTC. Amino acid sequence: CASSQDRTHYEQYF.

This clone was counted a single time. The chain recombines TRBV6-5 with TRBJ2-1, with D perhaps matching TRBD1 (5 bases). V lost 6 bases and J lost 2, with 8 bases in between. Germline V lookup: CDR1 MNHEY, CDR2 SVGAGI. CDR3 size: 13 residues. In nucleotides, the CDR3 is TGTGCCAGCAGACAGGATCCCTACAATGAGCAGTTCTTC. It is translated as CASRQDPYNEQFF.